This T cell receptor beta chain was sequenced during a study of shared clonotypes between healthy human individuals. The V gene's germline CDR1 is MDHEN and CDR2 SYDVKM. This CDR3 has 16 residues. Trimming removed 3 bases at V and 3 bases at J, with 17 bases between. Naive CD8 cells comprised CD45RO-negative, CCR7-positively selected cells, excluding terminally differentiated effector memory CD45RA+ cells. Study conclusions and caveats: Among donors, sharing of clonotypes was expected to be affected by sequencing depth. In the sorted subsets, rarefaction showed sequencing was incomplete despite large depth.

Data came from immunoSEQ multiplex PCR; TCRdb stores just in-frame clones and leaves some out. The sample contains about 1.9 million clones, 85% to 95% of which appear only once. Remarks on this clone: The target antigen is unknown.

Sample: naive CD8+ T cells from PBMCs. V and J are TRBV28 and TRBJ2-5, with a tentative D call TRBD2 (6 bases). The sequence was obtained from a man between 18 and 29 years old in good health. Some clones in this sample may be carry-over from other donors' samples. The CDR3 loop is CASSFVSGAGKETQYF. The CDR3 DNA reads TGTGCCAGCAGTTTCGTTAGCGGAGCCGGGAAAGAGACCCAGTACTTC.